This TCR beta chain was identified during a study of T-cell memory formation after mild COVID-19. The CDR3 has 17 amino acids. V shed 6 bases and J 5 bases; nucleotides not matched to a gene: 7. TCRdb ran MiXCR on the 5' RACE reads and lists one entry per CDR3 protein. The data contain approximately 300,000 distinct CDR3 sequences, roughly a fifth of them singletons. In this sample, this clonotype turned up a few times. Its antigen is still unknown. Notes on the study in general: Unconfirmed was the SARS-CoV-2 specificity of second-wave clones that peaked on day 37.

The chain joins TRBV12-3 or TRBV12-4 to TRBJ2-2; TRBD2 matches at 15 bases. The sample consisted of PBMCs or a T cell subset sorted from them (not recorded which). This clonotype was obtained from a man aged 18 to 30 who had mild COVID-19 (a few samples of this study predate the infection). Cell type and time point are not known. The CDR3 loop is CASSPRTSGGATGELFF. CDR3 nucleotide sequence: TGTGCCAGCAGCCCTCGGACTAGCGGGGGGGCTACCGGGGAGCTGTTTTTT.